Described below is a single T cell receptor beta chain sequence and its context. Its target is unknown. A much larger clone sits a single nucleotide away, making a read error possible. This sample stems from a study of T cells in Graves' hyperthyroidism and ophthalmopathy. Study observations and caveats: Ophthalmopathy was model-predicted a median about 6.9 months pre-onset.

Researchers took RNA transcripts and amplified the TCR beta CDR3 regions from them. HTBI primers drove first-round RT-PCR of the TCR CDR3. One entry per CDR3 protein results from TCRdb running MiXCR on the multiplex PCR reads. The repertoire holds a few hundred thousand distinct CDR3 sequences, around 13% seen once, with around 20% in the top ten. The sample taken for sequencing was blood. The clonotype was recovered from a woman aged 30 to 39 with Graves' ophthalmopathy.

CDR3 coding DNA: TGTGCCAGCAGACTCGGACGGGGTAACACTGAAGCTTTCTTT. Protein sequence: CASRLGRGNTEAFF. This sequence joins TRBV2 and TRBJ1-1; D uncertain. Trimming pared 6 bases from V and 2 bases from J, leaving 13 bases between. This CDR3 contains 14 residues. The germline V gene encodes CDR1 SNHLY and CDR2 FYNNEI.